The clone carrying this TCR beta chain occurred many times. The sample originates from a study of type 1 and type 2 diabetes patients. The PCR template was genomic DNA. The TCR beta CDR3 region was amplified using 30 forward and 13 reverse primers. TCRdb independently ran MiXCR on the multiplex PCR reads; one entry per CDR3 protein. The table has 250,000 to 300,000 distinct CDR3 sequences, roughly 50% seen once. The material sequenced was peripheral blood mononuclear cells (PBMCs). The clonotype originates from a man younger than 30 with type 2 diabetes.

The CDR3: CAISESDRGKTEAFF. DNA of the CDR3: TGTGCCATCAGTGAAAGCGACAGGGGAAAAACTGAAGCTTTCTTT. The chain employs TRBV10-3 and TRBJ1-1; TRBD1 matches 8 bases. The CDR3 covers 15 residues. The J segment lost 5 bases and the V segment lost 3 bases, leaving 8 bases of the junction unmatched. In germline, CDR1 is ENHRY, CDR2 SYGVKD.